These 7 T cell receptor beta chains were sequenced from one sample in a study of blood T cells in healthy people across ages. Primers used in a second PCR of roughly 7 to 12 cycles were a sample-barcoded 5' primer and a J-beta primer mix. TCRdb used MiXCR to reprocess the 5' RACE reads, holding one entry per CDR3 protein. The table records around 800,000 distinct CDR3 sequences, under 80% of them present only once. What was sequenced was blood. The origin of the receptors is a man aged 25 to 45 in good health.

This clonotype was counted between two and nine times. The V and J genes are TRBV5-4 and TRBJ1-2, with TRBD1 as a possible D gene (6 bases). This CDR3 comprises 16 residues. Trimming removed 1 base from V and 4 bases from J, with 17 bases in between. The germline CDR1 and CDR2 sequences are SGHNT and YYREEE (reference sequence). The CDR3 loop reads CASSLYRTAVFYGYTF. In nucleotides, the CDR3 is TGTGCCAGCAGCTTGTATCGGACAGCTGTTTTCTATGGCTACACCTTC.

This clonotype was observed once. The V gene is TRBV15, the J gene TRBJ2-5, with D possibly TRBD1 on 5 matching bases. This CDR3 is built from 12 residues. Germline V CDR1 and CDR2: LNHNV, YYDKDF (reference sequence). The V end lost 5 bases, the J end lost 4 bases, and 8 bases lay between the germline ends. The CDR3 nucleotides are TGTGCCACCAGCGGTGACAGAGAGACCCAGTACTTC. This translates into CATSGDRETQYF.

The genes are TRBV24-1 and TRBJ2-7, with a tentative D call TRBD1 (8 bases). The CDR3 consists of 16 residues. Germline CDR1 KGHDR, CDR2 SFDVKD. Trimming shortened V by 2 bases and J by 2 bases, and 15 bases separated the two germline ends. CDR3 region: CATSDSDREGTYEQYF. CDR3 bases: TGTGCCACCAGTGATTCGGACAGGGAGGGCACCTACGAGCAGTACTTC.

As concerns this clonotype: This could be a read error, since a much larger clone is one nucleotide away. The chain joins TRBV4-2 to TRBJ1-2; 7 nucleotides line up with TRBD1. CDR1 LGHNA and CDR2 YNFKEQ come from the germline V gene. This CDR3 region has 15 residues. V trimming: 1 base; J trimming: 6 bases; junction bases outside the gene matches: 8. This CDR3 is CASSQARQGENGYTF. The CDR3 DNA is TGTGCCAGCAGCCAAGCCAGACAGGGTGAGAATGGCTACACCTTC.

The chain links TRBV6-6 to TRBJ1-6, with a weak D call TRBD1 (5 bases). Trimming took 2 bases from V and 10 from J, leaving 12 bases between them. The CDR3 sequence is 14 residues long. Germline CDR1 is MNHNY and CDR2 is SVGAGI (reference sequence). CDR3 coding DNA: TGTGCCAGCAGTTACAGGGACGGGAAGTCACCCCTCCACTTT. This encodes CASSYRDGKSPLHF.

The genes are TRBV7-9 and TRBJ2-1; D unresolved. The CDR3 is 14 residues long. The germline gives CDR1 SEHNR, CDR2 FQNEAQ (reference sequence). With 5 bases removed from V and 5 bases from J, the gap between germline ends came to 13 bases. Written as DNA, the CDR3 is TGTGCCAGCAGCCCAACCGACGGAGACAATGAGCAGTTCTTC. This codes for CASSPTDGDNEQFF.

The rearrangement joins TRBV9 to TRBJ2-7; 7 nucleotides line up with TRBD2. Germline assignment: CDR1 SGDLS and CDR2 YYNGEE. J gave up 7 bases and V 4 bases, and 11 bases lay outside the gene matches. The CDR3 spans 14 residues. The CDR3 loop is CASSTWGGSQEQYF. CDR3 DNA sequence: TGTGCCAGCAGCACGTGGGGAGGGTCGCAAGAGCAGTACTTC.